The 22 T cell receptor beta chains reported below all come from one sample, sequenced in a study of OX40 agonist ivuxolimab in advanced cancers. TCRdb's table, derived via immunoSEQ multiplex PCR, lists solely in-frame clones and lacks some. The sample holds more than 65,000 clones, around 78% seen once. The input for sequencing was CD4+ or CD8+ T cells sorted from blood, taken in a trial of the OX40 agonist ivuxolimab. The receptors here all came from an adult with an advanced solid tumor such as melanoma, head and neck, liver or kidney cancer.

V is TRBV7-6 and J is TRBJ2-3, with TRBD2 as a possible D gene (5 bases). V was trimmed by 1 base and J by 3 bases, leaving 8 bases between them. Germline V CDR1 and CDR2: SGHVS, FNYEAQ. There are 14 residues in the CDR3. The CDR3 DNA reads TGTGCCAGCAGCTTAGACCGGGGAACAGATACGCAGTATTTT. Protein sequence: CASSLDRGTDTQYF.

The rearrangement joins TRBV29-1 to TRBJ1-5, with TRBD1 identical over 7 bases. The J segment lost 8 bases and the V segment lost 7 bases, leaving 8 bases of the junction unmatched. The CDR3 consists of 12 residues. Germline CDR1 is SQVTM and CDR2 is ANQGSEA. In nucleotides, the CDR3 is TGCAGCGCCACACAGGGGAGGGAGCCCCAGCATTTT. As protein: CSATQGREPQHF.

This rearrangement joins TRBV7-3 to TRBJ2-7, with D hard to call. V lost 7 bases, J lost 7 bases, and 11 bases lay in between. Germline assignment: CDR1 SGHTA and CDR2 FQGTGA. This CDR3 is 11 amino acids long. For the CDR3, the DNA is TGTGCCAGCACCCTCCTCGGTGAGCAGTACTTC. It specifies CASTLLGEQYF. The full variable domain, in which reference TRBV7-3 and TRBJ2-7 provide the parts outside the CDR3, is GAGVSQTPSNKVTEKGKYVELRCDPISGHTALYWYRQSLGQGPEFLIYFQGTGAADDSGLPNDRFFAVRPEGSVSTLKIQRTERGDSAVYLCASTLLGEQYFGPGTRLTVT.

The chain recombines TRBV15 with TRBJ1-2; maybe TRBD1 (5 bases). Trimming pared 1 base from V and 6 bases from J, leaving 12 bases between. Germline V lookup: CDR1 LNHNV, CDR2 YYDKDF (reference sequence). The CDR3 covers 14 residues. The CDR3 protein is CATSRAGRGNGYTF. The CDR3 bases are TGTGCCACCAGCAGAGCAGGGAGGGGAAATGGCTACACCTTC.

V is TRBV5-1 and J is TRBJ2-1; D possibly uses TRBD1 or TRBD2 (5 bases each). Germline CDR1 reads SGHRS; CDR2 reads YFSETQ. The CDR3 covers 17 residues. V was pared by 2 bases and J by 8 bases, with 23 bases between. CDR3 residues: CASSFTQPGRGSYEQFF. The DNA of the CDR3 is TGCGCCAGCAGCTTCACGCAGCCGGGACGAGGGAGCTATGAGCAGTTCTTC.

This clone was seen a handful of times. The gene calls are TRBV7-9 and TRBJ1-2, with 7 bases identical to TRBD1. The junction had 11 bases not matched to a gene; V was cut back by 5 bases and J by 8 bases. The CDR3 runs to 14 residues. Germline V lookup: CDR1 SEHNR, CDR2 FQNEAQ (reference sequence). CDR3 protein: CASSPGQERDGYTF. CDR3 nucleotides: TGTGCCAGCAGCCCCGGACAGGAGAGAGACGGCTACACCTTC.

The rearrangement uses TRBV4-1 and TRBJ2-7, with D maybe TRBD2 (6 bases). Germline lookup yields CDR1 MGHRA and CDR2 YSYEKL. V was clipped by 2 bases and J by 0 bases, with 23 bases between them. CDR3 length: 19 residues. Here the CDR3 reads CASSQPRRGNPSSSYEQYF. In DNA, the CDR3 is TGCGCCAGCAGCCAACCCCGACGGGGGAACCCTAGCAGCTCCTACGAGCAGTACTTC.

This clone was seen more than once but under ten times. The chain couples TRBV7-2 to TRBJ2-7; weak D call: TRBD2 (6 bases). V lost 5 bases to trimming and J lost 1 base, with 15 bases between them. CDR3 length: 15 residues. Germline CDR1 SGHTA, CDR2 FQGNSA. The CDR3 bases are TGTGCCAGCAGCGACCGGGGGAAGCAGTCCTACGAGCAGTACTTC. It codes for CASSDRGKQSYEQYF.

Here the CDR3 DNA reads TGTGCCAGCAGTTACTCGAATCGGGGTCGGGGCAATGAGCAGTTCTTC. Amino acid sequence: CASSYSNRGRGNEQFF. The chain employs TRBV6-5 and TRBJ2-1; a weak D match, TRBD2 (5 bases). CDR1 and CDR2 (germline): MNHEY, SVGAGI. V lost 0 bases and J lost 6, with 15 bases in between. The CDR3 covers 16 residues.

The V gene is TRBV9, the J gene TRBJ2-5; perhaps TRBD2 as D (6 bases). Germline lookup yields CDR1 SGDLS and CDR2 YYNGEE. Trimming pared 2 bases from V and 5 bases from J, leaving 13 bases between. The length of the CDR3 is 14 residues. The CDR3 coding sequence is TGTGCCAGCAGCGTCCTAGCGTCCGGGGAGACCCAGTACTTC. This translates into CASSVLASGETQYF.

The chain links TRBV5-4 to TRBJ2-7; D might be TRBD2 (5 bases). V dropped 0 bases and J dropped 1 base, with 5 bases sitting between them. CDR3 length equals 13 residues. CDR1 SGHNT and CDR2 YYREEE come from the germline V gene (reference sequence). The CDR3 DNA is TGTGCCAGCAGCTTGGGGGAGTCCTACGAGCAGTACTTC. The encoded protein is CASSLGESYEQYF.

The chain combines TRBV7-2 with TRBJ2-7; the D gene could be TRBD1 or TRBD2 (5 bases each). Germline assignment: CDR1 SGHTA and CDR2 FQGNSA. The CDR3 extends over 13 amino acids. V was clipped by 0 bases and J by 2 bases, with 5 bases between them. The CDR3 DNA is TGTGCCAGCAGCTTAGCGGGACCCTACGAGCAGTACTTC. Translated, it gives CASSLAGPYEQYF.

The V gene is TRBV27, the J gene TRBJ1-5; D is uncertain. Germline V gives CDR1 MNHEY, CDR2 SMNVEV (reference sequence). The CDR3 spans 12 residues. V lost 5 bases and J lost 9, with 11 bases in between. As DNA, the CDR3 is TGTGCCAGCAGTCCTACGTGGCCGCCCCAGCATTTT. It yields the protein CASSPTWPPQHF.

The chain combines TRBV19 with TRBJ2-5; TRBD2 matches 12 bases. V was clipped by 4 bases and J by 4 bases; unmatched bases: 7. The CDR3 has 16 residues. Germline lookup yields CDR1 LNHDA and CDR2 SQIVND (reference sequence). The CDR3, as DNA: TGTGCCAGTAGTAGGCTAGCGGGAGGGCCGGGAGAGACCCAGTACTTC. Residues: CASSRLAGGPGETQYF.

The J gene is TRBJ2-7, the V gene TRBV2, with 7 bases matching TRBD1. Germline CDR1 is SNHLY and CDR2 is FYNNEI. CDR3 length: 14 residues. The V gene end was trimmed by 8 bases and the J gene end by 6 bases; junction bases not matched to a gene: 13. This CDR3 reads CASCQTGRDVEQYF. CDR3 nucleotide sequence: TGTGCCAGCTGCCAGACAGGGAGAGACGTCGAGCAGTACTTC. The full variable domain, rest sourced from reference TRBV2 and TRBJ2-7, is EPEVTQTPSHQVTQMGQEVILRCVPISNHLYFYWYRQILGQKVEFLVSFYNNEISEKSEIFDDQFSVERPDGSNFTLKIRSTKLEDSAMYFCASCQTGRDVEQYFGPGTRLTVT.

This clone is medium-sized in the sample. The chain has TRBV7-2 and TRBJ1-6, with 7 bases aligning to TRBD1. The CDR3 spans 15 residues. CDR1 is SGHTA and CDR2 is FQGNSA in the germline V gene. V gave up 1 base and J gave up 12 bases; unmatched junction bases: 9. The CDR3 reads CASSLGSRQGKPLHF. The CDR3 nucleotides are TGTGCCAGCAGCTTAGGAAGTCGACAGGGTAAACCCCTCCACTTT.

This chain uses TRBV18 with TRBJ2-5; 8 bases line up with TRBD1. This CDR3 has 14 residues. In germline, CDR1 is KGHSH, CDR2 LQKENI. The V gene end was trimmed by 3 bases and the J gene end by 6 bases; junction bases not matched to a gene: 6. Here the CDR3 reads CASSPLDRVKTQYF. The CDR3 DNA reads TGTGCCAGCTCACCTCTGGACAGGGTAAAGACCCAGTACTTC.

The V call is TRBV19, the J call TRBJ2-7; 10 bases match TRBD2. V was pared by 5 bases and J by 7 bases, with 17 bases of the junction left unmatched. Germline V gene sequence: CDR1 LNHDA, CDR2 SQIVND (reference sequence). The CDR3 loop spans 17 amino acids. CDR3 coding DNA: TGTGCCAGTAGTGGAGCGGGAGGGGCGGTTCTTGCTCAAGAGCAGTACTTC. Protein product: CASSGAGGAVLAQEQYF. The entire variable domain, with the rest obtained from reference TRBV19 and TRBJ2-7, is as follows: DGGITQSPKYLFRKEGQNVTLSCEQNLNHDAMYWYRQDPGQGLRLIYYSQIVNDFQKGDIAEGYSVSREKKESFPLTVTSAQKNPTAFYLCASSGAGGAVLAQEQYFGPGTRLTVT.

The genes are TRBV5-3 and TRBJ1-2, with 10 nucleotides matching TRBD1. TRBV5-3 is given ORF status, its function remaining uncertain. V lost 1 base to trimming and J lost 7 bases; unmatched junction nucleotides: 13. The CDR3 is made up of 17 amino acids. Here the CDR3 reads CARSLWSRDRGVCGYTF. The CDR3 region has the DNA TGTGCCAGAAGCTTGTGGTCCCGGGACAGGGGAGTTTGTGGCTACACCTTC.

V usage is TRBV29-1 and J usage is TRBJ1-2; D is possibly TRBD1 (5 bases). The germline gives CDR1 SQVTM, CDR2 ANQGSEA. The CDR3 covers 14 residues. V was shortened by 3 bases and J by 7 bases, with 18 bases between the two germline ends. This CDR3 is CSVDREGQGSGYTF. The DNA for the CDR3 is TGCAGCGTTGATCGGGAAGGGCAGGGTTCTGGCTACACCTTC.

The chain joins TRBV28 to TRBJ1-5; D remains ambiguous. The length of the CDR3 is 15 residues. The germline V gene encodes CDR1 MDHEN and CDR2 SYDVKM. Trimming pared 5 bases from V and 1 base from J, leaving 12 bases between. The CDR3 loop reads CASSLSVTSNQPQHF. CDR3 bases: TGTGCCAGCAGTCTGAGTGTGACAAGCAATCAGCCCCAGCATTTT.

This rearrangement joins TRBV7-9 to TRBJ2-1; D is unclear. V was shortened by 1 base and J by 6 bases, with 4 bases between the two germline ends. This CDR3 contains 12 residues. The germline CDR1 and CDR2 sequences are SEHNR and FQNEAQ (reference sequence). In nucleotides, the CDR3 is TGTGCCAGCAGCTTAGAGCCCAATGAGCAGTTCTTC. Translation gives CASSLEPNEQFF.